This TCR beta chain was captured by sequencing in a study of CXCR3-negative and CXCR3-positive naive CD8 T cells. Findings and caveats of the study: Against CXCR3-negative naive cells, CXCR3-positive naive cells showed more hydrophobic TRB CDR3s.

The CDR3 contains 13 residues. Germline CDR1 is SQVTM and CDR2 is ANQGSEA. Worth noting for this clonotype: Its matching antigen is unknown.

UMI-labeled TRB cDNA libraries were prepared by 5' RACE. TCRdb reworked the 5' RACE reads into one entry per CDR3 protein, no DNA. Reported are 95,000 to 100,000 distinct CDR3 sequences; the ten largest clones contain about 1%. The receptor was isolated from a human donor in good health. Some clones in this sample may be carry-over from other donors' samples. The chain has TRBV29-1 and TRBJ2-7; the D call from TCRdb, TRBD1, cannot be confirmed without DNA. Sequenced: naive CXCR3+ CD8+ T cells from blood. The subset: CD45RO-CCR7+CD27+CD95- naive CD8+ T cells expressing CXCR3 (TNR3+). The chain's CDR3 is CSVRDRGPYEQYF.